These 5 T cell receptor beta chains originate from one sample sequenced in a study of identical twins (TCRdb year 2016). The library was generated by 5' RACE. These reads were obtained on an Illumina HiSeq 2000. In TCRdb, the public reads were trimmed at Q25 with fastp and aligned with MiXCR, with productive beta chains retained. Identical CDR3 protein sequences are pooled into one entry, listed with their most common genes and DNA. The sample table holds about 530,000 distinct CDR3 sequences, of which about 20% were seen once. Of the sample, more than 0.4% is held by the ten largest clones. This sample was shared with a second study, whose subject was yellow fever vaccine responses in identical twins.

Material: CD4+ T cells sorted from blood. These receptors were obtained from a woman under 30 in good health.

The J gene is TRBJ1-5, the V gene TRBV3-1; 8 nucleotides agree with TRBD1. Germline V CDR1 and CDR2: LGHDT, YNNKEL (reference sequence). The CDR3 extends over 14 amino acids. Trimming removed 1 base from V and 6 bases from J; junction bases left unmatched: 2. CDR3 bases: TGTGCCAGCAGCCAAGGGACAGGGCGTCAGCCCCAGCATTTT. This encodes CASSQGTGRQPQHF. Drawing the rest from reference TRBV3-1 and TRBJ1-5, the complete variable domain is DTAVSQTPKYLVTQMGNDKSIKCEQNLGHDTMYWYKQDSKKFLKIMFSYNNKELIINETVPNRFSPKSPDKAHLNLHINSLELGDSAVYFCASSQGTGRQPQHFGDGTRLSIL.

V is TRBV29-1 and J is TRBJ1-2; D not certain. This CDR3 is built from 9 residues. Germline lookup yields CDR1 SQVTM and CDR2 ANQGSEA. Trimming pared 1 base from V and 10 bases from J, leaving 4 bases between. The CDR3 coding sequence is TGCAGCGTTGAAGGGTCCTACACCTTC. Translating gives CSVEGSYTF.

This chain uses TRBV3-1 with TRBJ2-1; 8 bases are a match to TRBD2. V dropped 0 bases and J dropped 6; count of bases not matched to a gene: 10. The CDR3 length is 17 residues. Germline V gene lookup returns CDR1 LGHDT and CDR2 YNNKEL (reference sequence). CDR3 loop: CASSQDRPSRGGNEQFF. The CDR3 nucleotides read TGTGCCAGCAGCCAAGATCGTCCAAGCCGGGGGGGCAATGAGCAGTTCTTC.

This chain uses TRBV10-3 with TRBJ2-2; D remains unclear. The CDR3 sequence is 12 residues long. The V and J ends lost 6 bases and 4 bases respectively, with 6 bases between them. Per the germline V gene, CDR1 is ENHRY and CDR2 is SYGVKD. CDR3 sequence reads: CAISSTTGELFF. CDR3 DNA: TGTGCCATCAGCTCAACCACCGGGGAGCTGTTTTTT.

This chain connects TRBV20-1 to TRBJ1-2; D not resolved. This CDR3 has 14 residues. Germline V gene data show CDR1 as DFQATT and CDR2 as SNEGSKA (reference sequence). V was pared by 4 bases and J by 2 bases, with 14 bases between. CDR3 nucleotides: TGCAGTGCTACGAGAATGGCAGACAACTATGGCTACACCTTC. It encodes CSATRMADNYGYTF.